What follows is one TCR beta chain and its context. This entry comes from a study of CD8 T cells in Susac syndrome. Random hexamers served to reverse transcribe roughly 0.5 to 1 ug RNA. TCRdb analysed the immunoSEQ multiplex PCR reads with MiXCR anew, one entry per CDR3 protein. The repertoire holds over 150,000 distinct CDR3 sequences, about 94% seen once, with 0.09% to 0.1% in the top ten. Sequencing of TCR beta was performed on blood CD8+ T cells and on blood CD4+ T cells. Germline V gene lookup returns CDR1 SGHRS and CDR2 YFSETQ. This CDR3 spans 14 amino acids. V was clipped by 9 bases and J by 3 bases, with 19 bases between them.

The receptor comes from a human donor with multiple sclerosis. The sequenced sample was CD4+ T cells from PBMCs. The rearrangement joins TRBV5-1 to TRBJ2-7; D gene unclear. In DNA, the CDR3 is TGCGCCACCCGCTCAGGAGTGACTGACTACGAGCAGTACTTC. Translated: CATRSGVTDYEQYF. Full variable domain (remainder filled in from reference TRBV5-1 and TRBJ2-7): KAGVTQTPRYLIKTRGQQVTLSCSPISGHRSVSWYQQTPGQGLQFLFEYFSETQRNKGNFPGRFSGRQFSNSRSEMNVSTLELGDSALYLCATRSGVTDYEQYFGPGTRLTVT.